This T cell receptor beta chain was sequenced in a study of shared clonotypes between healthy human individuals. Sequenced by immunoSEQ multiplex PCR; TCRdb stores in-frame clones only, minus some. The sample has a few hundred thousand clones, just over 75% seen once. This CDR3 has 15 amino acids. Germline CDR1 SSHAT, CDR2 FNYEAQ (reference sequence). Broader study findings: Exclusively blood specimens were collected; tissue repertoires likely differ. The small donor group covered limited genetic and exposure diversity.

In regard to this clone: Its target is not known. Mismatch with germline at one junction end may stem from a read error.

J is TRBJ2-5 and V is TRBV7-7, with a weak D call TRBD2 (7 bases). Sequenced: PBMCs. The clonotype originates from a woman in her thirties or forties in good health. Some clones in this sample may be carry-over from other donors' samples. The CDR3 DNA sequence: TGTGCTAGCAGCCAAGGACTAGGGGGGCAAGAGACCCAGTACTTC. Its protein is CASSQGLGGQETQYF.